The clone carrying this TCR beta chain was counted a single time. Its antigen remains unknown. The data were obtained in a study of cytomegalovirus exposure and HLA in healthy donors. Background on the study: Of a few hundred genotyped donors, roughly 80% grouped in the Caucasian-associated ancestry cluster. Findings and caveats of the study: Researchers reported in a later analysis that a missense DCLRE1C variant was tied to TCR beta V- and J-gene trimming. With high specificity and sensitivity, the classifier reportedly diagnosed cytomegalovirus status.

The length of the CDR3 is 15 residues. V lost 7 bases to trimming and J lost 0 bases; unmatched junction nucleotides: 4. The germline CDR1 and CDR2 sequences are SGHKS and YYEKEE (reference sequence). Every donor was a healthy person donating bone marrow. In the PCR, 60 Vbeta and 13 Jbeta primers were used. The method was immunoSEQ multiplex PCR; TCRdb's version includes in-frame clones alone and lacks a portion of them. The sample lists around 190,000 clones; around three quarters were seen once. The source material was PBMCs. The rearrangement links TRBV5-5 to TRBJ2-2, with 9 bases identical to TRBD2. The receptor's source is a woman aged 25 to 39 in good health and CMV-seropositive. The CDR3 region is CASRAGGTNTGELFF. As DNA, the CDR3 is TGTGCCAGCCGGGCGGGAGGGACGAACACCGGGGAGCTGTTTTTT.